The 32 T cell receptor beta chains in this list originate from one sample, sequenced in a study of blood T cell repertoires in COVID-19. Measured with immunoSEQ multiplex PCR; TCRdb has only the in-frame clones, and not every one. The sample records 180,000 or so clones, around 81% being singletons. The specimen sequenced was peripheral blood. These receptors all stem from a woman between 35 and 50 years old with COVID-19, enrolled during active disease.

The rearrangement joins TRBV19 to TRBJ1-2; 11 bases map to TRBD1. The CDR3 loop spans 17 amino acids. V shed 0 bases, J shed 4 bases, and the junction held 7 bases outside the gene matches. CDR1 is LNHDA, CDR2 SQIVND, per germline (reference sequence). CDR3 residues: CASSIEADRGLSYGYTF. The CDR3 nucleotides are TGTGCCAGTAGTATAGAGGCGGACAGGGGGCTCTCCTATGGCTACACCTTC. The full variable domain, its missing parts supplied by reference TRBV19 and TRBJ1-2, is DGGITQSPKYLFRKEGQNVTLSCEQNLNHDAMYWYRQDPGQGLRLIYYSQIVNDFQKGDIAEGYSVSREKKESFPLTVTSAQKNPTAFYLCASSIEADRGLSYGYTFGSGTRLTVV.

The chain employs TRBV28 and TRBJ1-2; D is perhaps TRBD1 (5 bases). Germline V gene sequence: CDR1 MDHEN, CDR2 SYDVKM. This CDR3 is 15 amino acids long. V shed 8 bases and J shed 5 bases, with 21 bases lying between them. CDR3 coding DNA: TGTGCCAGCGCTACCCCCGCGGGGCAAGGTTATGGCTACACCTTC. Its protein product is CASATPAGQGYGYTF.

This chain links TRBV18 with TRBJ2-2; 7 nucleotides match TRBD2. The CDR3 has 17 residues. Germline CDR1 KGHSH, CDR2 LQKENI. The trim removed 5 bases at V and 5 bases at J, leaving 14 bases unmatched. This CDR3 is CASSASPTGGRTGELFF. The CDR3 DNA reads as TGTGCCAGCTCAGCCTCCCCAACCGGGGGGAGGACCGGGGAGCTGTTTTTT.

This clone has only one observation. The rearrangement uses TRBV7-9 and TRBJ2-1, with 7 positions matching TRBD2. The germline CDR1 and CDR2 sequences are SEHNR and FQNEAQ (reference sequence). The CDR3 contains 15 residues. V gave up 1 base and J gave up 9 bases; unmatched junction bases: 9. In nucleotides, the CDR3 is TGTGCCAGCAGCTTAGGAGGACTAGGAGGGGCTGAGCAGTTCTTC. Its translation: CASSLGGLGGAEQFF.

This chain links TRBV5-6 with TRBJ1-4; the D gene is possibly TRBD1 (5 bases). This CDR3 has 16 amino acids. The germline V gene has CDR1 SGHDT and CDR2 YYEEEE. The V end lost 3 bases, the J end lost 7 bases, and 19 bases lay between the germline ends. The CDR3 coding sequence is TGTGCCAGCAGCTCCCAAAAGACCAGGGTCCGTGAAAAACTGTTTTTT. It encodes CASSSQKTRVREKLFF.

This rearrangement joins TRBV28 to TRBJ2-1; 9 bases agree with TRBD2. Germline assignment: CDR1 MDHEN and CDR2 SYDVKM. The J segment lost 9 bases and the V segment lost 7 bases, leaving 16 bases of the junction unmatched. The length of the CDR3 is 16 residues. The CDR3: CASNGLGGLAVGEQFF. DNA of the CDR3: TGTGCCAGCAACGGCTTGGGGGGACTAGCCGTCGGTGAGCAGTTCTTC.

The chain links TRBV7-2 to TRBJ2-3; 8 positions agree with TRBD2. The V gene end was trimmed by 3 bases and the J gene end by 0 bases; junction bases not matched to a gene: 2. The CDR3 spans 15 residues. Germline CDR1 SGHTA, CDR2 FQGNSA. The CDR3 region is CASSFPSGSTDTQYF. The CDR3 coding sequence is TGTGCCAGCAGCTTCCCTAGCGGGAGCACAGATACGCAGTATTTT. Together with reference TRBV7-2 and TRBJ2-3, the CDR3 gives the full variable domain: GAGVSQSPSNKVTEKGKDVELRCDPISGHTALYWYRQSLGQGLEFLIYFQGNSAPDKSGLPSDRFSAERTGGSVSTLTIQRTQQEDSAVYLCASSFPSGSTDTQYFGPGTRLTVL.

V is TRBV6-6 and J is TRBJ2-7; no clear D. The CDR3 covers 14 residues. Trimming removed 6 bases at V and 2 bases at J, with 14 bases between. Germline CDR1 MNHNY, CDR2 SVGAGI (reference sequence). For the CDR3, the DNA is TGTGCCAGCAGAACTCAAAGAAATACCTACGAGCAGTACTTC. Amino acids: CASRTQRNTYEQYF.

The rearrangement uses TRBV25-1 and TRBJ2-7; 8 bases align to TRBD2. The V segment lost 10 bases and the J segment 0 bases; nucleotides outside the gene matches: 5. Per germline, CDR1 MGHDK and CDR2 SYGVNS. The CDR3 has 13 amino acids. The chain's CDR3 is CATSSGSSYEQYF. CDR3 nucleotide sequence: TGTGCCACCAGCAGCGGGAGCTCCTACGAGCAGTACTTC.

This chain uses TRBV28 with TRBJ2-7; D unclear. Germline V CDR1 and CDR2: MDHEN, SYDVKM. V was clipped by 7 bases and J by 6 bases, with 22 bases between them. CDR3 length: 15 amino acids. The CDR3 sequence: CASTDLNRRFAEQYF. CDR3 nucleotide sequence: TGTGCCAGCACAGATTTAAATCGTCGTTTTGCCGAGCAGTACTTC.

CDR3: CASSLVPGLAPNEQFF. The CDR3 coding sequence is TGTGCCAGCAGCTTGGTACCGGGACTAGCCCCCAATGAGCAGTTCTTC. The chain is built from TRBV7-9 and TRBJ2-1; 9 bases align to TRBD2. The trim removed 3 bases at V and 6 bases at J, leaving 9 bases unmatched. This CDR3 has 16 amino acids. CDR1 is SEHNR, CDR2 FQNEAQ, per germline (reference sequence). Filled out from reference TRBV7-9 and TRBJ2-1, the complete variable domain reads DTGVSQNPRHKITKRGQNVTFRCDPISEHNRLYWYRQTLGQGPEFLTYFQNEAQLEKSRLLSDRFSAERPKGSFSTLEIQRTEQGDSAMYLCASSLVPGLAPNEQFFGPGTRLTVL.

The rearrangement links TRBV19 to TRBJ1-5; 7 bases are shared with TRBD1. CDR1 is LNHDA, CDR2 SQIVND, per germline (reference sequence). Trimming took 6 bases from V and 2 from J; bases not matched to a gene: 10. The CDR3 sequence is 16 residues long. DNA for the CDR3: TGTGCCAGTAGCAAGCGACAGGGTCGCGGCAATCAGCCCCAGCATTTT. Protein sequence: CASSKRQGRGNQPQHF.

CDR3 region: CASSQSGRRNQPQHF. The CDR3 nucleotides read TGTGCCAGCAGCCAATCCGGACGGAGGAATCAGCCCCAGCATTTT. The chain has TRBV16 and TRBJ1-5; D is unclear. The CDR3 has 15 amino acids. Per the germline V gene, CDR1 is KGHSY and CDR2 is FQNENV. The V end lost 0 bases, the J end lost 4 bases, and 10 bases lay between the germline ends. Full variable domain (rest looked up from reference TRBV16 and TRBJ1-5): GEEVAQTPKHLVRGEGQKAKLYCAPIKGHSYVFWYQQVLKNEFKFLISFQNENVFDETGMPKERFSAKCLPNSPCSLEIQATKLEDSAVYFCASSQSGRRNQPQHFGDGTRLSIL.

DNA of the CDR3: TGTGCCAGTAGTGACACAGGGATACGGGATGAGCAGTTCTTC. Its protein product is CASSDTGIRDEQFF. The V call is TRBV19, the J call TRBJ2-1, with TRBD1 as a possible D gene (6 bases). Germline V gives CDR1 LNHDA, CDR2 SQIVND (reference sequence). Trimming took 5 bases from V and 8 from J, leaving 16 bases between them. The CDR3 spans 14 residues.

The chain combines TRBV25-1 with TRBJ2-2; 9 nucleotides align to TRBD1. This CDR3 spans 13 amino acids. The germline CDR1 and CDR2 sequences are MGHDK and SYGVNS. The trim removed 4 bases at V and 6 bases at J, leaving 0 bases unmatched. CDR3 sequence reads: CASSGQGAGELFF. For the CDR3, the DNA is TGTGCCAGCAGTGGACAGGGGGCCGGGGAGCTGTTTTTT.

This chain uses TRBV6-5 with TRBJ2-7, with D hard to call. V was clipped by 5 bases and J by 0 bases, with 11 bases between them. The CDR3 runs to 14 residues. Germline V gene sequence: CDR1 MNHEY, CDR2 SVGAGI. As DNA, the CDR3 is TGTGCCAGCAGTCCGCGTATCAACTCCTACGAGCAGTACTTC. This gives the protein CASSPRINSYEQYF.

The chain employs TRBV11-2 and TRBJ2-5, with D tentatively TRBD1 (6 bases). Trimming pared 5 bases from V and 3 bases from J, leaving 19 bases between. Germline V CDR1 and CDR2: SGHAT, FQNNGV. The CDR3 is 16 residues long. The CDR3: CASSPELTGPKETQYF. The CDR3 nucleotides are TGTGCCAGCAGCCCCGAACTGACAGGACCTAAAGAGACCCAGTACTTC.

This clone was picked up one time. The J gene is TRBJ2-5, the V gene TRBV5-4; weak D call: TRBD2 (5 bases). Trimming shortened V by 1 base and J by 3 bases, and 10 bases separated the two germline ends. CDR1 is SGHNT, CDR2 YYREEE, per germline (reference sequence). The CDR3 is 14 amino acids. This CDR3 is CASSLPQREETQYF. The CDR3 DNA is TGTGCCAGCAGCTTGCCCCAGAGGGAAGAGACCCAGTACTTC.

The chain recombines TRBV6-5 with TRBJ1-1, with D maybe TRBD1 (6 bases). This CDR3 has 13 amino acids. Trimming shortened V by 5 bases and J by 4 bases, and 11 bases separated the two germline ends. CDR1 and CDR2 from the germline V gene are MNHEY and SVGAGI. The chain's CDR3 is CASSNMDSTEAFF. CDR3 coding DNA: TGTGCCAGCAGTAACATGGACAGCACTGAAGCTTTCTTT.

The chain carries TRBV5-5 and TRBJ2-5, with D perhaps TRBD1 (6 bases). The CDR3 consists of 14 residues. Germline CDR1 SGHKS, CDR2 YYEKEE (reference sequence). The V end was cut by 2 bases, the J end by 7 bases, with 15 bases between. The CDR3 DNA reads TGTGCCAGCAGCTTATCCGCGCAGGGGTGGACCCAGTACTTC. This codes for CASSLSAQGWTQYF. Drawing the rest from reference TRBV5-5 and TRBJ2-5, the complete variable domain is DAGVTQSPTHLIKTRGQQVTLRCSPISGHKSVSWYQQVLGQGPQFIFQYYEKEERGRGNFPDRFSARQFPNYSSELNVNALLLGDSALYLCASSLSAQGWTQYFGPGTRLLVL.

Regarding this clone: The sample contains more than one DNA sequence encoding this CDR3. The chain carries TRBV18 and TRBJ2-5, with a possible D match to TRBD1 (6 bases). V was cut by 3 bases and J by 2 bases, with 10 bases left in between. This CDR3 has 14 amino acids. The germline V gene has CDR1 KGHSH and CDR2 LQKENI. The CDR3, as DNA: TGTGCCAGCTCACCGAGGACAGTACAAGAGACCCAGTACTTC. It is translated as CASSPRTVQETQYF.

The J gene is TRBJ2-5, the V gene TRBV6-2 or TRBV6-3, with D perhaps matching TRBD2 (6 bases). The CDR3 is 16 amino acids. Between the trimmed V and J ends, which lost 2 bases and 4 bases, there was a span of 17 bases. Germline V CDR1 and CDR2: MNHEY, SVGEGT. The CDR3 protein is CASSYGPGEVAETQYF. The CDR3 bases are TGTGCCAGCAGTTACGGACCGGGAGAAGTTGCAGAGACCCAGTACTTC.

V gene TRBV25-1 combines with J gene TRBJ2-3; a possible D gene is TRBD1 (6 bases). Trimming removed 3 bases at V and 5 bases at J, with 12 bases between. CDR3 size: 14 residues. Germline values: CDR1 MGHDK, CDR2 SYGVNS. The CDR3 spells CASSDQGIKDTQYF. In DNA form, the CDR3 reads TGTGCCAGCAGTGATCAGGGGATTAAAGATACGCAGTATTTT.

The chain is built from TRBV28 and TRBJ1-2; D is ambiguous. This CDR3 comprises 12 residues. Germline loops: CDR1 MDHEN, CDR2 SYDVKM. V was shortened by 5 bases and J by 3 bases, with 7 bases between the two germline ends. The DNA for the CDR3 is TGTGCCAGCAGTAAGCCCCACTATGGCTACACCTTC. Translation: CASSKPHYGYTF.

This clone was observed a few times. The chain employs TRBV9 and TRBJ2-3; TRBD2 matches at 7 bases. With 5 bases clipped from V and 3 bases from J, the junction kept 6 bases outside the gene matches. The CDR3 is 14 residues long. Germline CDR1 is SGDLS and CDR2 is YYNGEE. The CDR3 sequence is CASSRDYLTDTQYF. The CDR3 DNA sequence: TGTGCCAGCAGTCGGGACTACTTGACAGATACGCAGTATTTT. Full variable domain (outside the CDR3, taken from reference TRBV9 and TRBJ2-3): DSGVTQTPKHLITATGQRVTLRCSPRSGDLSVYWYQQSLDQGLQFLIQYYNGEERAKGNILERFSAQQFPDLHSELNLSSLELGDSALYFCASSRDYLTDTQYFGPGTRLTVL.

The rearrangement uses TRBV4-1 and TRBJ2-2; D possibly corresponds to TRBD2 (7 bases). CDR1 is MGHRA, CDR2 YSYEKL, per germline. There are 17 residues in the CDR3. The V and J ends lost 1 base and 2 bases respectively, with 14 bases between them. In DNA form, the CDR3 reads TGCGCCAGCAGCCAAGGGAAGGGGGGGCGAAACACCGGGGAGCTGTTTTTT. Its protein is CASSQGKGGRNTGELFF.

The chain is built from TRBV15 and TRBJ2-7, with 9 bases that match TRBD1. This CDR3 is 14 amino acids long. V gave up 5 bases and J gave up 6 bases; unmatched junction bases: 8. CDR1 and CDR2 from the germline V gene are LNHNV and YYDKDF (reference sequence). DNA of the CDR3: TGTGCCACCAGCTTGAGACAGGGGGTGAGCGAGCAGTACTTC. Encoded protein: CATSLRQGVSEQYF. Complete variable domain (other parts from reference TRBV15 and TRBJ2-7): DAMVIQNPRYQVTQFGKPVTLSCSQTLNHNVMYWYQQKSSQAPKLLFHYYDKDFNNEADTPDNFQSRRPNTSFCFLDIRSPGLGDTAMYLCATSLRQGVSEQYFGPGTRLTVT.

The rearrangement uses TRBV28 and TRBJ2-5, with D possibly matching TRBD1 (6 bases). In germline, CDR1 is MDHEN, CDR2 SYDVKM. The length of the CDR3 is 14 residues. V shed 7 bases and J shed 1 base, with 13 bases lying between them. The CDR3 loop reads CASTPTGFQETQYF. For the CDR3, the DNA is TGTGCCAGCACCCCGACAGGATTCCAAGAGACCCAGTACTTC.

The CDR3 loop reads CASSTWEHQPQHF. Written as DNA, the CDR3 is TGTGCCAGTAGTACCTGGGAGCATCAGCCCCAGCATTTT. The V gene is TRBV19, the J gene TRBJ1-5; D remains ambiguous. CDR3 length equals 13 residues. Trimming took 4 bases from V and 5 from J, leaving 9 bases between them. The germline CDR1 and CDR2 sequences are LNHDA and SQIVND (reference sequence).

This chain connects TRBV24-1 to TRBJ1-2, with D maybe TRBD1 (6 bases). Trimming took 10 bases from V and 4 from J, leaving 12 bases between them. CDR3 length: 12 amino acids. Germline V gives CDR1 KGHDR, CDR2 SFDVKD. CDR3 DNA: TGTGCCACAGGGGGAGAGGGCTATGGCTACACCTTC. Translated: CATGGEGYGYTF.

Turning to this clone: Here the CDR3 omits its conserved ending phenylalanine or tryptophan, so a read error is the likely source. The DNA is left out, because the CDR3 cannot be placed on it with certainty; the CDR3 is given as TCRdb lists it. The chain combines TRBV6-6 with TRBJ2-7; the D call of TRBD1 is as the table states it, not checked on the DNA. The CDR3 spans 9 residues, counting both ends. CDR1 is MNHNY and CDR2 is SVGAGI in the germline V gene (reference sequence). The chain's CDR3 is CASSTGQFG.

The chain combines TRBV3-1 (or the pseudogene TRBV3-2) with TRBJ1-6; 8 nucleotides match TRBD1. V shed 8 bases, J shed 7 bases, and the junction held 13 bases outside the gene matches. Germline CDR1 reads LGHDT; CDR2 reads YNNKEL (reference sequence). This CDR3 is 16 amino acids long. The CDR3 nucleotides read TGTGCCAGCGGCGCCGCCGACAGGGGCTTGAATTCACCCCTCCACTTT. Its translation is CASGAADRGLNSPLHF.